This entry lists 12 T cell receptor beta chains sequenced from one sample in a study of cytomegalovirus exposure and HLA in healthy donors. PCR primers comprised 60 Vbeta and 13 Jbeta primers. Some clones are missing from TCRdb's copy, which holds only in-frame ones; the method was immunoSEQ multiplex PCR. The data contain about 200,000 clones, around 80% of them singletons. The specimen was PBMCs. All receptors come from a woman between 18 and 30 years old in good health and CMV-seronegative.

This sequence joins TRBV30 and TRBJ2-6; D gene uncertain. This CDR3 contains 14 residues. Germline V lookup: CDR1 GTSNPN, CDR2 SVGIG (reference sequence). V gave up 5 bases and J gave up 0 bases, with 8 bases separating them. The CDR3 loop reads CAWRRGSGANVLTF. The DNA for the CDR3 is TGTGCCTGGCGGCGCGGCTCTGGGGCCAACGTCCTGACTTTC.

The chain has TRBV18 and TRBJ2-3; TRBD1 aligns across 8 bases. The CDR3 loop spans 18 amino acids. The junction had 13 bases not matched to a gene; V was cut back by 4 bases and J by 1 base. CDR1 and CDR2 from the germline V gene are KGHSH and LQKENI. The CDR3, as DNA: TGTGCCAGCTCACTTTACACAGGGGGGAAGACTGGCACAGATACGCAGTATTTT. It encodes CASSLYTGGKTGTDTQYF.

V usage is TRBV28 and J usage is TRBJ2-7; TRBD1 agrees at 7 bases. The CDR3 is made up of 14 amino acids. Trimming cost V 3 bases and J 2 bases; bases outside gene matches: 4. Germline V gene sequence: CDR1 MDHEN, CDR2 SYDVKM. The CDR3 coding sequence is TGTGCCAGCAGTTTGACAGGGAACCCCTACGAGCAGTACTTC. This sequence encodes CASSLTGNPYEQYF.

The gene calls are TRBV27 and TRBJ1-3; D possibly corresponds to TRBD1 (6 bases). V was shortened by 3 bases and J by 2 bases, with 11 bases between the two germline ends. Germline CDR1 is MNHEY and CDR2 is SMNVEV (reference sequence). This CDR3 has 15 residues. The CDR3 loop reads CASSLDSRAGNTIYF. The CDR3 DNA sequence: TGTGCCAGCAGTTTGGACAGTAGGGCTGGAAACACCATATATTTT.

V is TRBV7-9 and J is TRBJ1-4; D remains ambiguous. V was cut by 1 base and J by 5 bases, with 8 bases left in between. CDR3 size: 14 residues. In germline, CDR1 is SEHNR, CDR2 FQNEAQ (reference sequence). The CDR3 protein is CASSLGRGNEKLFF. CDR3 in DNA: TGTGCCAGCAGCTTAGGCCGGGGAAATGAAAAACTGTTTTTT.

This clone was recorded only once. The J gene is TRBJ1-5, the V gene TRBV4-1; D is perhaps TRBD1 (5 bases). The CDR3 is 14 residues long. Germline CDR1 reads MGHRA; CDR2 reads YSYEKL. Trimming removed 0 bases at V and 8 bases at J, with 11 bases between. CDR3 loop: CASSQDRATEPQHF. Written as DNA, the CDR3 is TGCGCCAGCAGCCAAGACAGGGCGACGGAGCCCCAGCATTTT.

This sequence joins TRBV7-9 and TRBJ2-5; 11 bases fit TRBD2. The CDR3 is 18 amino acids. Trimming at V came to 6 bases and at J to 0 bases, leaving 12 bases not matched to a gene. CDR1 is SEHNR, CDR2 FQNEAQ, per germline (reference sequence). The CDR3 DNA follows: TGTGCCAGCAGACGGGGGACTAGCGGTGCTGGGTACCAAGAGACCCAGTACTTC. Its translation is CASRRGTSGAGYQETQYF.

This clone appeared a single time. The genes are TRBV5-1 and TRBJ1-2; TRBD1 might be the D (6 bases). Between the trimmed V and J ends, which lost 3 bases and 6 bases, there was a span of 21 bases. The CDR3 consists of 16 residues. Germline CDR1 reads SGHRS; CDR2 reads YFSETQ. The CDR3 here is CASSSGDRGAHHGYTF. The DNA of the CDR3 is TGCGCCAGCAGCTCCGGGGACCGGGGGGCCCATCATGGCTACACCTTC.

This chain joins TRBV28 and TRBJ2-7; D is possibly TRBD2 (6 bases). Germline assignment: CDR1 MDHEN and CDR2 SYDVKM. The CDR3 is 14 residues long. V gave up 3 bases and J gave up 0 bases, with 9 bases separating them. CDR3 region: CASSLGLNSYEQYF. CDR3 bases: TGTGCCAGCAGTTTGGGACTTAACTCCTACGAGCAGTACTTC.

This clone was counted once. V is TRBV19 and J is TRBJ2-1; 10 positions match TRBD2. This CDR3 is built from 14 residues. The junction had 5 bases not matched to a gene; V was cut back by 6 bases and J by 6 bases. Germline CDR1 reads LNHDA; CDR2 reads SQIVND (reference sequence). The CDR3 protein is CASRSGRAPNEQFF. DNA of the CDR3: TGTGCCAGTAGGAGCGGGAGGGCCCCCAATGAGCAGTTCTTC.

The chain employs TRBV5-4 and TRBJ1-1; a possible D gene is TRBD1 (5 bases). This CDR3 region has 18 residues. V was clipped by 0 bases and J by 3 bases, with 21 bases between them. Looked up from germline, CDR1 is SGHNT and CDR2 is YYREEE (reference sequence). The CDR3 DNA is TGTGCCAGCAGCTTGGCTACTAGGGGAGGACTGAGGGACACTGAAGCTTTCTTT. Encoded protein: CASSLATRGGLRDTEAFF.

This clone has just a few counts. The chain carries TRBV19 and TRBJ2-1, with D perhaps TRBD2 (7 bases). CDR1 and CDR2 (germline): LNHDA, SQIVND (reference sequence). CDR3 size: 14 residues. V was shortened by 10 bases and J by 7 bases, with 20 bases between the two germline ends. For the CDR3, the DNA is TGTGCCACCCAGAGGGGGGGTGCTGAAAATGAGCAGTTCTTC. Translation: CATQRGGAENEQFF.